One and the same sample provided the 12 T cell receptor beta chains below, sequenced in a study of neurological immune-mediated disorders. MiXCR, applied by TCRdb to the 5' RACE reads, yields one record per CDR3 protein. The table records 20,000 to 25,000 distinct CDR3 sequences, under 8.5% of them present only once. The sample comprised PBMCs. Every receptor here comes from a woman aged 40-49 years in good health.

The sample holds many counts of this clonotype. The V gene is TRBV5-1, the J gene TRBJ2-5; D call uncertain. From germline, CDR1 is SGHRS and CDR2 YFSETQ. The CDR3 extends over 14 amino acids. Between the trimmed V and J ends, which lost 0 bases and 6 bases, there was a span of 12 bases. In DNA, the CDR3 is TGCGCCAGCAGCTTGGACCCCTCGCCAAAGACCCAGTACTTC. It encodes CASSLDPSPKTQYF.

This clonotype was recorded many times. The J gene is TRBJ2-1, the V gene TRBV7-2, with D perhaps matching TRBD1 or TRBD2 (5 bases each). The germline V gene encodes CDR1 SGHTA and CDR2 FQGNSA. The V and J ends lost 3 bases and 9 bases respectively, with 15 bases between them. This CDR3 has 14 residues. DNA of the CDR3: TGTGCCAGCAGCTTCTCAGGGCGGGTGGGTGAGCAGTTCTTC. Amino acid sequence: CASSFSGRVGEQFF.

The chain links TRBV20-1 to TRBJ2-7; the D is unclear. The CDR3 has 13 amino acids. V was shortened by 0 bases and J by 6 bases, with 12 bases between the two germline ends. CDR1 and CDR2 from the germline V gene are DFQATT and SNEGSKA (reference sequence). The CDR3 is CSARDLQGSEQYF. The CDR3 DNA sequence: TGCAGTGCTAGAGACCTACAAGGCTCCGAGCAGTACTTC.

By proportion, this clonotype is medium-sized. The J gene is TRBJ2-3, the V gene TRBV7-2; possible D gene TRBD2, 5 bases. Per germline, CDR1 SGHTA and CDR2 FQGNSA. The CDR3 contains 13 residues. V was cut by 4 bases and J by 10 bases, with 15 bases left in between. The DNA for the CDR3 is TGTGCCAGCAGCTCTAACTTAGCGATCGCGCAGTATTTT. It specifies CASSSNLAIAQYF.

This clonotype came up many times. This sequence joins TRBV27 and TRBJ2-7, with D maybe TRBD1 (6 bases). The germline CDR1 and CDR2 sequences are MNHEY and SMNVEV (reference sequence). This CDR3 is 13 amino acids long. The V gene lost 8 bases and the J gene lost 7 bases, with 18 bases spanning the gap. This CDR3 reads CASSIVGAWEQYF. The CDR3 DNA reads TGTGCCAGCTCTATCGTGGGGGCCTGGGAGCAGTACTTC.

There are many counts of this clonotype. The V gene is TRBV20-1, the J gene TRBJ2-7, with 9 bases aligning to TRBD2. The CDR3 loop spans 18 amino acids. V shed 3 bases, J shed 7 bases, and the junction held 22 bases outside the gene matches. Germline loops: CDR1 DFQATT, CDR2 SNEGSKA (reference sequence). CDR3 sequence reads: CSARNPSGSGGLLGEQYF. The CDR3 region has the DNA TGCAGTGCTAGGAACCCCAGCGGTAGCGGGGGATTACTGGGGGAGCAGTACTTC.

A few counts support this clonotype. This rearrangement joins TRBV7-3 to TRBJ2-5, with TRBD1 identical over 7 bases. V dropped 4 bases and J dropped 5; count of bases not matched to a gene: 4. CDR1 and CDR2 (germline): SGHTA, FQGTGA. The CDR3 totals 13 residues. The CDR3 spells CASSSGTEETQYF. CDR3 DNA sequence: TGTGCCAGCAGCTCCGGGACAGAGGAGACCCAGTACTTC.

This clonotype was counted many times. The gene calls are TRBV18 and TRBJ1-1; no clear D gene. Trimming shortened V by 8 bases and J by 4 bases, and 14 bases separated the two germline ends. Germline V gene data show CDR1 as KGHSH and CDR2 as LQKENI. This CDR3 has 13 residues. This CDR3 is CASAPLAGTEAFF. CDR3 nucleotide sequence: TGTGCCAGCGCGCCTCTGGCTGGCACTGAAGCTTTCTTT.

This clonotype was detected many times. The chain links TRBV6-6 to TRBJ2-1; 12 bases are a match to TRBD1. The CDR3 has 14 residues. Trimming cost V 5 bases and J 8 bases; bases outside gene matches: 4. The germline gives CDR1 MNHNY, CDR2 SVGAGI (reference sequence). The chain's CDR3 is CASSPGTGGDEQFF. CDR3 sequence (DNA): TGTGCCAGCAGTCCCGGGACAGGGGGCGATGAGCAGTTCTTC.

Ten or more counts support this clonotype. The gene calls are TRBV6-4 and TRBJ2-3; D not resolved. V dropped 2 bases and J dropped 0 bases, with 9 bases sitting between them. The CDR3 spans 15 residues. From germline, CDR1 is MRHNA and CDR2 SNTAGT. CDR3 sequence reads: CASSDAADSTDTQYF. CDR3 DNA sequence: TGTGCCAGCAGTGACGCGGCAGACAGCACAGATACGCAGTATTTT.

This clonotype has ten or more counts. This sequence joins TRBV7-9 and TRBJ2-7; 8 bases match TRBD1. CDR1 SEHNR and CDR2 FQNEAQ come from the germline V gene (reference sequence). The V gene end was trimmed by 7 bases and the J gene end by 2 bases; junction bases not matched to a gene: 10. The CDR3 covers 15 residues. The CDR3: CASTYFETGAYEQYF. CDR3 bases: TGTGCCAGCACCTACTTTGAGACAGGGGCCTACGAGCAGTACTTC.

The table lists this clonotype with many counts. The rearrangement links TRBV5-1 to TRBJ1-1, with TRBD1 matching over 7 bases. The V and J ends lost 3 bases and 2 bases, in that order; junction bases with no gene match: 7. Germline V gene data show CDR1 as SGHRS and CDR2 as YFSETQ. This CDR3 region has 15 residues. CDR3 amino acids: CASSSTRQGNTEAFF. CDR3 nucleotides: TGCGCCAGCAGCTCGACTAGACAGGGAAACACTGAAGCTTTCTTT.